The rows below give T cell receptor beta chains drawn from one sample of a study of post-analysis software for immune sequencing data. TCRdb passed the PCR reads through MiXCR, listing each CDR3 protein once. The table shows a few hundred thousand distinct CDR3 sequences, with around a third occurring only once. Sample: blood. These receptors were taken from a girl aged 10 to 17 with multiple sclerosis. Both conserved end residues are part of each CDR3. Each record gives: D gene, clone size, J gene, V gene, CDR3 protein, CDR3 DNA. A D gene is named only where the DNA matches it firmly. Where a row states a size, it is once, few, many or the class of an expanded clone; other rows omit it.

NA	NA	TRBJ1-3	TRBV6-5	CASSPGTHGNTIYF	TGTGCCAGCAGCCCCGGGACTCATGGAAACACCATATATTTT
TRBD2	NA	TRBJ2-7	TRBV24-1	CAIGGSESDEQYF	TGTGCTATCGGGGGGTCCGAAAGCGACGAGCAGTACTTC
TRBD1	few	TRBJ1-6	TRBV20-1	CSARDQGALNSPLHF	TGCAGTGCTAGAGATCAGGGGGCTTTGAATTCACCCCTCCACTTT
NA	NA	TRBJ2-4	TRBV29-1	CSADSALEDIQYF	TGCAGCGCCGACAGTGCCCTAGAGGACATTCAGTACTTC
NA	NA	TRBJ1-1	TRBV4-1	CASSYTPETEAFF	TGCGCCAGCAGCTATACCCCGGAGACTGAAGCTTTCTTT
NA	NA	TRBJ2-5	TRBV30	CAWTRDSETQYF	TGTGCCTGGACCCGTGACTCGGAGACCCAGTACTTC
NA	NA	TRBJ1-6	TRBV7-2	CASSLVRGTPLHF	TGTGCCAGCAGCTTAGTCAGGGGTACACCCCTCCACTTT
TRBD2	NA	TRBJ2-7	TRBV15	CATSRDLASGNYEQYF	TGTGCCACCAGCAGAGATTTGGCTAGCGGGAACTACGAGCAGTACTTC
TRBD2	few	TRBJ2-6	TRBV12-3/TRBV12-4	CASSQTPGLATSGANVLTF	TGTGCCAGCAGCCAAACTCCGGGACTAGCCACCTCTGGGGCCAACGTCCTGACTTTC
TRBD1	NA	TRBJ2-1	TRBV5-1	CASSWGQGSEQFF	TGCGCCAGCAGCTGGGGACAGGGGTCTGAGCAGTTCTTC
NA	NA	TRBJ1-6	TRBV6-1	CASSVAHLSSYNSPLHF	TGTGCCAGCAGTGTGGCTCACCTAAGCTCCTATAATTCACCCCTCCACTTT